The rows below give T cell receptor beta chains drawn from one sample of a study of cytomegalovirus exposure and HLA in healthy donors. The table came from immunoSEQ multiplex PCR; TCRdb's copy has only in-frame clones and leaves some out. The table lists around 190,000 clones, with roughly 0.98% in the top ten. Sample: PBMCs. The source of these receptors is a woman in her thirties in good health and CMV-seropositive. Both conserved end residues are part of each CDR3. D genes are given only for firm matches.

TRBJ1-2 . TRBV18 TGTGCCAGCTCACCCTCAGGGTCCGATGGCTACACCTTC CASSPSGSDGYTF
TRBJ1-4 . TRBV2 TGTGCCAGCAGTAAGGGACTGGAAAAACTGTTTTTT CASSKGLEKLFF
TRBJ2-7 . TRBV5-4 TGTGCCAGCAGCTGGCTAGAAGAAGGCTCCTACGAGCAGTACTTC CASSWLEEGSYEQYF
TRBJ1-2 . TRBV11-2 TGTGCCAGCAGCGTGCTGCAGGGGCAGGGTGGCTACACCTTC CASSVLQGQGGYTF
TRBJ1-2 . TRBV11-2 TGTGCCAGCAGCCCCGGGACTCTCGGCTATGGCTACACCTTC CASSPGTLGYGYTF
TRBJ1-2 . TRBV7-2 TGTGCCAGCAGCTTAGCGTGGAGAGGGAATAACTATGGCTACACCTTC CASSLAWRGNNYGYTF
TRBJ1-5 . TRBV29-1 TGCAGCGTTGGGGGGGAAGGGCAGCCCCAGCATTTT CSVGGEGQPQHF
TRBJ2-1 TRBD1 TRBV4-3 TGCGCCAGCAGCCAAGATCCGACGGGACAGGGGGTAAAAGACAATGAGCAGTTCTTC CASSQDPTGQGVKDNEQFF
TRBJ2-3 . TRBV7-9 TGTGCCAGCAGCTCAAATATCCAGGGGATCACAGATACGCAGTATTTT CASSSNIQGITDTQYF
TRBJ1-5 . TRBV19 TGTGCCAGTAGTATGGGCAGGTATCAGCCCCAGCATTTT CASSMGRYQPQHF
TRBJ1-1 TRBD1 TRBV7-8 TGTGCCAGCAGCTTAGTCCTGGACAGGGGGGACACTGAAGCTTTCTTT CASSLVLDRGDTEAFF
TRBJ1-4 TRBD1 TRBV7-2 TGTGCCAGCAGCCTCGGGACAGGGAATGAAAAACTGTTTTTT CASSLGTGNEKLFF
TRBJ1-2 TRBD1 TRBV18 TGTGCCAGCTCACCGGGGGACAGGCTGGGCTACACCTTC CASSPGDRLGYTF
TRBJ1-2 . TRBV7-9 TGTGCCAGCAGCTTCTGGCAGGAAATCTATGGCGGCTACACCTTC CASSFWQEIYGGYTF
TRBJ2-4 TRBD2 TRBV5-6 TGTGCCAGCAGCTTGGGGGGACTAGCGGGAAGGAACATTCAGTACTTC CASSLGGLAGRNIQYF
TRBJ1-1 . TRBV4-2 TGTGCCAGCAGCCAAGATATAGGCAGGGACACTGAAGCTTTCTTT CASSQDIGRDTEAFF
TRBJ1-1 . TRBV2 TGTGCCAGTTCCATAGCCACCCCTTTGGGAGCTTTCTTT CASSIATPLGAFF
TRBJ2-7 . TRBV7-2 TGTGCCAGCAGCCCGCCCCAGACCTACGAGCAGTACTTC CASSPPQTYEQYF
TRBJ1-1 . TRBV4-3 TGCGCCAGCAGCCAAGACAGGAACACTGAAGCTTTCTTT CASSQDRNTEAFF
TRBJ2-1 TRBD2 TRBV9 TGTGCCAGCAGCGTACAAGCGGGAGGGCCCCATGAGCAGTTCTTC CASSVQAGGPHEQFF
TRBJ2-3 TRBD2 TRBV2 TGTGCCGGTAGCGGGGGGTTCACAGATACGCAGTATTTT CAGSGGFTDTQYF
TRBJ2-3 . TRBV19 TGTGCCAGTAGTATAAAACATCACCAAAACATCACAGATACGCAGTATTTT CASSIKHHQNITDTQYF
TRBJ1-2 . TRBV6-5 TGTGCCAGCAGAAGGACGCATAGCGGTAGCTACACCTTC CASRRTHSGSYTF
TRBJ1-4 TRBD1 TRBV6-5 TGTGCCAGCAGTTACTACAGGGGAAGTAATGAAAAACTGTTTTTT CASSYYRGSNEKLFF
TRBJ2-7 TRBD2 TRBV30 TGTGCCTGGAGTATCGGGGGGACCTACGAGCAGTACTTC CAWSIGGTYEQYF
TRBJ1-2 . TRBV6-5 TGTGCCAGCGGGGAACTGGGGAGGGCCTATGGCTACACCTTC CASGELGRAYGYTF
TRBJ1-2 . TRBV28 TGTGCCAGCAGTTTATGGATGGCAGGGGCCGGCTATGGCTACACCTTC CASSLWMAGAGYGYTF
TRBJ2-7 TRBD2 TRBV27 TGTGCCAGCAGCCTCGTCCTAGCGGGAGGAGGGGAGCAGTACTTC CASSLVLAGGGEQYF
TRBJ2-5 . TRBV7-2 TGTGCCAGCAGCTTCCGCGGACTGGCGGATCAAGAGACCCAGTACTTC CASSFRGLADQETQYF
TRBJ2-1 TRBD2 TRBV10-3 TGTGCCATCAGTGTGACTAGCGGGACCTACAATGAGCAGTTCTTC CAISVTSGTYNEQFF
TRBJ1-1 TRBD1 TRBV5-1 TGCGCCAGCAGTCTACAGGGGATAGCTTTCTTT CASSLQGIAFF
TRBJ2-1 . TRBV18 TGTGCCAGCTCACCATCACTACTAATCTATGAGCAGTTCTTC CASSPSLLIYEQFF
TRBJ1-1 TRBD1 TRBV28 TGTGCCAGCAGTTTGGTGGCGGTAGGAGGGGGCTACACTGAAGCTTTCTTT CASSLVAVGGGYTEAFF
TRBJ2-1 TRBD1 TRBV11-2 TGTGCCAGCAGCCTGGGACAGGTGTACAATGAGCAGTTCTTC CASSLGQVYNEQFF
TRBJ2-7 TRBD1 TRBV6-1 TGTGCCAGCATTCGGACAGGGAGCTACGAGCAGTACTTC CASIRTGSYEQYF